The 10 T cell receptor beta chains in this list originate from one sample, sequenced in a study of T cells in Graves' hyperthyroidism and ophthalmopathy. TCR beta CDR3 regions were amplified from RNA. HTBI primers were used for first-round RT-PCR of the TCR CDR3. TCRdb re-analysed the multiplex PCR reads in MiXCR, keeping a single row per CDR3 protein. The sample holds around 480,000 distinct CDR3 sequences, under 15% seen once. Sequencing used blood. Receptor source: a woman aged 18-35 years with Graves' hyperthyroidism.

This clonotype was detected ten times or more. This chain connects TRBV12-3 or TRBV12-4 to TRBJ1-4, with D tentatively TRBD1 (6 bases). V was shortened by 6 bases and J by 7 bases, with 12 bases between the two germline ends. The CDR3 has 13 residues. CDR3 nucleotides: TGTGCCAGCAGCTGGGGACATCGTGAAAAACTGTTTTTT. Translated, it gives CASSWGHREKLFF.

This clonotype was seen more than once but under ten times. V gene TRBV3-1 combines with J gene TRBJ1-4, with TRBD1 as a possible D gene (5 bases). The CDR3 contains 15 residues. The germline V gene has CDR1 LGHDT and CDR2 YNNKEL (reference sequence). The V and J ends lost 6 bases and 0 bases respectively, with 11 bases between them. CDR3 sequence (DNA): TGTGCCAGCAGACAGGCCCCCACAACTAATGAAAAACTGTTTTTT. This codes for CASRQAPTTNEKLFF.

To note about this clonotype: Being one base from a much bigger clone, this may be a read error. The CDR3 sequence: CAGNKLGLLTDTQYF. Written as DNA, the CDR3 is TGTGCCGGCAATAAACTGGGGCTTCTGACAGATACGCAGTATTTT. This chain joins TRBV11-3 and TRBJ2-3; possibly TRBD1 for D (5 bases). Trimming stripped 11 bases from V and 3 bases from J, with 21 bases between. This CDR3 comprises 15 residues. The germline V gene has CDR1 SGHNT and CDR2 YENEEA.

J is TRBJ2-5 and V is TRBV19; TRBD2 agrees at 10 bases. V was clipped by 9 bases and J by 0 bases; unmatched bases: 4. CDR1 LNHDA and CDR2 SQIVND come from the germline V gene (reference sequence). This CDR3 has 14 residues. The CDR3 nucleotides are TGTGCCAGAGGGACTAGCGATTACCAAGAGACCCAGTACTTC. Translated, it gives CARGTSDYQETQYF.

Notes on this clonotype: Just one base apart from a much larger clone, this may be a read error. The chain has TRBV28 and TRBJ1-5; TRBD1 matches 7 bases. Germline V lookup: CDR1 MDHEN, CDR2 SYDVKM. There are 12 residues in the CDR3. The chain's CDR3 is CATQGPNQPHHF. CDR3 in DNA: TGTGCCACACAGGGGCCCAATCAGCCCCATCATTTT.

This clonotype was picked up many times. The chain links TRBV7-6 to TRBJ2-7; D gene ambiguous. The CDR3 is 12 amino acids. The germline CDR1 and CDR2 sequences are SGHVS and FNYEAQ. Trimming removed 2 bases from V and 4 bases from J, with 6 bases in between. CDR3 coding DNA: TGTGCCAGCAGCTTACGAGATTACGAGCAGTACTTC. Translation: CASSLRDYEQYF.

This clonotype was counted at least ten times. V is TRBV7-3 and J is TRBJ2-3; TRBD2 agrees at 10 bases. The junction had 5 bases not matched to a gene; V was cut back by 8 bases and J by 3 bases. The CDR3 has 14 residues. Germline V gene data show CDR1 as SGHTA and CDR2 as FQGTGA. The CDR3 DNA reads TGTGCCAGCGGAATAGCGGGAGGTACAGATACGCAGTATTTT. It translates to CASGIAGGTDTQYF.

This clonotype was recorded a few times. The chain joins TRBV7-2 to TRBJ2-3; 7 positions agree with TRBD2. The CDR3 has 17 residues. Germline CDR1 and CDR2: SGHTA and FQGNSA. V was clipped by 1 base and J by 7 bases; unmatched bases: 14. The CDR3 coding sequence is TGTGCCAGCAGCTTAGTGGGGGGGACGAGTCGAGAAAATACGCAGTATTTT. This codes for CASSLVGGTSRENTQYF.

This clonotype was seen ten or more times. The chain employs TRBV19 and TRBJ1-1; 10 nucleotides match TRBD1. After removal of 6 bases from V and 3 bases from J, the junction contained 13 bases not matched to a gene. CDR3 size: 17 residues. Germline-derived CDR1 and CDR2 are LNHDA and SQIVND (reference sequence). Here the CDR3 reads CASRFGTGEFGHTEAFF. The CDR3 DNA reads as TGTGCCAGTAGGTTCGGGACAGGGGAGTTCGGTCACACTGAAGCTTTCTTT.

Here the CDR3 DNA reads TGTGCCAGCTCAGGTATCGGACAGACCTCTTCCTCCTACGAGCAGTACTTC. Residues: CASSGIGQTSSSYEQYF. This rearrangement joins TRBV18 to TRBJ2-7; possibly TRBD1 for D (6 bases). V shed 5 bases and J shed 0 bases, with 20 bases lying between them. The germline V gene encodes CDR1 KGHSH and CDR2 LQKENI. The CDR3 length is 17 residues.